This entry describes one T cell receptor (beta chain). The sample originates from a study of CD8 T cells in Susac syndrome. cDNA came from about 0.51 to 1 ug RNA primed by random hexamers. TCRdb re-called the immunoSEQ multiplex PCR reads with MiXCR, one entry per CDR3 protein. There are 160,000 or so distinct CDR3 sequences in the sample; about 90% occur only once, and approximately 0.082% lies in the top ten. Trimming stripped 4 bases from V and 0 bases from J, with 8 bases between. Germline CDR1 is SQVTM and CDR2 is ANQGSEA. The CDR3 totals 13 residues. The TCR originated in a human donor in good health. What was sequenced was CD4+ T cells from PBMCs. This chain uses TRBV29-1 with TRBJ2-3; a weak D match, TRBD2 (6 bases). CDR3: CSVARESTDTQYF. In nucleotides, the CDR3 is TGCAGCGTTGCCCGGGAGAGCACAGATACGCAGTATTTT.